What follows are 9 T cell receptor beta chains derived from one specimen sequenced in a study of CD8 T cells in ankylosing spondylitis. Study results and limitations: It appeared that ankylosing spondylitis blood was characterized by a TCR beta motif of several highly homologous variants.

TCRdb ran MiXCR on the 5' RACE reads and lists one entry per CDR3 protein. Of 220,000 or so distinct CDR3 sequences listed, around 16% are singletons. Antigens of these TCRs are unknown. The sample comprised blood, either unsorted or a sorted T cell fraction (not recorded which). The receptors were gathered from a male donor with ankylosing spondylitis.

Many counts were recorded for this clonotype. This sequence joins TRBV5-1 and TRBJ2-1; D gene ambiguous. Trimming left V 5 bases short and J 7 bases short, with 19 bases between. This CDR3 contains 15 residues. Germline CDR1 is SGHRS and CDR2 is YFSETQ. In nucleotides, the CDR3 is TGCGCCAGCAGTCGCACCGGGTCTGGGTGGAATGAGCAGTTCTTC. Residues: CASSRTGSGWNEQFF.

This clonotype was observed a few times. V gene TRBV7-8 combines with J gene TRBJ2-1; D is possibly TRBD1 or TRBD2 (5 bases each). V dropped 4 bases and J dropped 7 bases, with 14 bases sitting between them. This CDR3 has 14 amino acids. The germline gives CDR1 SGHVS, CDR2 FQNEAQ. CDR3 residues: CASSSWDAGNEQFF. The CDR3 DNA is TGTGCCAGCAGCTCATGGGACGCCGGGAATGAGCAGTTCTTC.

The chain recombines TRBV4-2 with TRBJ2-7; D tentatively reads TRBD1 or TRBD2 (5 bases each). Germline loops: CDR1 LGHNA, CDR2 YNFKEQ. This CDR3 contains 15 residues. The V and J ends lost 4 bases and 2 bases respectively, with 15 bases between them. The CDR3 nucleotides read TGTGCCAGCAGCCCGGTAGTAGGGACGACCTACGAGCAGTACTTC. Translating it yields CASSPVVGTTYEQYF.

This clonotype was counted a few times. The rearrangement links TRBV12-3 or TRBV12-4 to TRBJ1-5; D is unresolved. Deletions cut 6 bases from V and 6 bases from J, with 12 bases between. The CDR3 is 13 amino acids. In nucleotides, the CDR3 is TGTGCCAGCAGCGCCCTAGATACTCAGCCCCAGCATTTT. Its translation: CASSALDTQPQHF.

Only a few counts were recorded for this clonotype. The chain joins TRBV18 to TRBJ2-7; 7 bases are shared with TRBD1. Germline trimming cut 0 bases from V and 3 bases from J; bases unmatched to any gene: 5. The CDR3 loop spans 15 amino acids. Germline CDR1 and CDR2: KGHSH and LQKENI. CDR3: CASSPPGQLYYEQYF. In nucleotides, the CDR3 is TGTGCCAGCTCACCACCGGGACAGCTTTACTACGAGCAGTACTTC.

The chain uses TRBV21-1 and TRBJ1-2; the table's D call, TRBD1, was not checked against the DNA. TRBV21-1 is an annotated pseudogene. The CDR3 runs 16 residues. The CDR3 DNA reads as TGTGCCAGCAGCACCCCCGGGGACCTTGTTAACTATGGCTACACCTTC. This codes for CASSTPGDLVNYGYTF.

This chain connects TRBV4-2 to TRBJ2-7; D is undetermined. CDR3 length: 13 residues. Germline CDR1 reads LGHNA; CDR2 reads YNFKEQ. V was cut by 1 base and J by 6 bases, with 10 bases left in between. The DNA of the CDR3 is TGTGCCAGCAGCCAAGTTTTAAGGTCCGAGCAGTACTTC. It codes for CASSQVLRSEQYF.

CDR3 DNA sequence: TGTGCCAGCAGCTCAGACCGAATGAACACTGAAGCTTTCTTT. Translated: CASSSDRMNTEAFF. The gene calls are TRBV13 and TRBJ1-1; D unclear. The germline V gene has CDR1 PRHDT and CDR2 FYEKMQ (reference sequence). The CDR3 loop spans 14 amino acids. The V and J ends lost 4 bases and 0 bases respectively, with 9 bases between them.

The genes are TRBV19 and TRBJ2-1, with 8 nucleotides matching TRBD2. Germline trimming cut 3 bases from V and 5 bases from J; bases unmatched to any gene: 6. The CDR3 sequence is 15 residues long. CDR1 is LNHDA and CDR2 is SQIVND in the germline V gene (reference sequence). CDR3 in DNA: TGTGCCAGTAGTATTACTAGCGGACTGAACAATGAGCAGTTCTTC. Translation gives CASSITSGLNNEQFF.